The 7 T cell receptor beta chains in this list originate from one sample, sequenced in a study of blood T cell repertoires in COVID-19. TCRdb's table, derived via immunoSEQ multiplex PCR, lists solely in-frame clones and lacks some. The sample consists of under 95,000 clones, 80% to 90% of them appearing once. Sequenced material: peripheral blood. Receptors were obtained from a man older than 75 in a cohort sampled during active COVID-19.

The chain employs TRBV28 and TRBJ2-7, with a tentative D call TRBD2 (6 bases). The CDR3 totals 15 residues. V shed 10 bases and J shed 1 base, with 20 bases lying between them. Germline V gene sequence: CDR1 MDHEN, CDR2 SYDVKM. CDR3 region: CATRTERRGSYEQYV. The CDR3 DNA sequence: TGTGCCACCAGAACCGAAAGGAGGGGATCCTACGAGCAGTACGTC.

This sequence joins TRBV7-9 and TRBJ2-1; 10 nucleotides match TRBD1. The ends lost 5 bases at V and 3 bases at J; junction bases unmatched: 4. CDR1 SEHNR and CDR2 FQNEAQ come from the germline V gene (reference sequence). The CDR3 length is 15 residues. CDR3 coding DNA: TGTGCCAGCAGCCCCGACAGGGGGCACTACAATGAGCAGTTCTTC. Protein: CASSPDRGHYNEQFF.

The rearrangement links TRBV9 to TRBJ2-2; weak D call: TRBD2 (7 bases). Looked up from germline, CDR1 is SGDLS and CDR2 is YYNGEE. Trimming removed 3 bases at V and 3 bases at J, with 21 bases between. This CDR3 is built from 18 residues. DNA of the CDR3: TGTGCCAGCAGCGGCCCCAGAGGGGGGGCAGGTTACACCGGGGAGCTGTTTTTT. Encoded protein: CASSGPRGGAGYTGELFF.

CDR3 bases: TGTGCCAGCAGCTTGGCCCAAGACGCCCAGGGTGCCTCCTACGAGCAGTACTTC. Its translation: CASSLAQDAQGASYEQYF. The chain joins TRBV5-6 to TRBJ2-7, with TRBD1 as a possible D gene (5 bases). CDR3 size: 18 residues. V lost 0 bases, J lost 0 bases, and 19 bases lay in between. Germline lookup yields CDR1 SGHDT and CDR2 YYEEEE.

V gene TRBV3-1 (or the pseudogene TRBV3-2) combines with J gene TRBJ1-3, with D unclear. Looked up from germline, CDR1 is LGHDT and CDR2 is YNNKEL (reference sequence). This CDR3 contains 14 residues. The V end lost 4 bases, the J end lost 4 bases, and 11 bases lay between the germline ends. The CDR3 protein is CASSLPSRGNTIYF. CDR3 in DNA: TGTGCCAGCAGCCTGCCTTCGCGCGGAAACACCATATATTTT.

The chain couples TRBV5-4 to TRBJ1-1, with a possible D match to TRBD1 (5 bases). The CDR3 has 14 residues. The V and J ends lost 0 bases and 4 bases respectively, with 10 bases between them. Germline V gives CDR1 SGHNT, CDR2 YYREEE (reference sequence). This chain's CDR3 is CASSLDGGGTEAFF. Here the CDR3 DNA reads TGTGCCAGCAGCTTGGACGGCGGGGGCACTGAAGCTTTCTTT.

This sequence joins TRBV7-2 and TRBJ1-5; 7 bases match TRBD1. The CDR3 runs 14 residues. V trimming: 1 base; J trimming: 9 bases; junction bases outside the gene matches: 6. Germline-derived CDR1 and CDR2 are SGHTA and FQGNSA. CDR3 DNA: TGTGCCAGCAGCTTAGGACAGGGACCTAGGCCCCAGCATTTT. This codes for CASSLGQGPRPQHF.